Shown below are 10 T cell receptor beta chains from a single sample sequenced in a study of Graves' ophthalmopathy and Graves' hyperthyroidism. RNA transcripts yielded amplified TCR beta CDR3 regions. Investigators did first-round RT-PCR with HTBI primers, then second-round multiplex PCR. MiXCR, applied by TCRdb to the multiplex PCR reads, yields one record per CDR3 protein. Among about 640,000 distinct CDR3 sequences listed, more than 40% were seen once. The specimen sequenced was peripheral blood. The receptor source for this set is an adult man with Graves' ophthalmopathy.

The genes are TRBV9 and TRBJ2-7; TRBD2 might be the D (5 bases). Germline assignment: CDR1 SGDLS and CDR2 YYNGEE. This CDR3 spans 16 amino acids. V lost 5 bases, J lost 0 bases, and 18 bases lay in between. The CDR3: CASSSRTGETSYEQYF. CDR3 coding DNA: TGTGCCAGCAGTTCGCGGACTGGCGAAACCTCCTACGAGCAGTACTTC.

CDR3 in DNA: TGCAGTGCTAGAGAGCTCGCGGATAGCCCCTACGAGCAGTACTTC. Amino acid sequence: CSARELADSPYEQYF. The chain has TRBV20-1 and TRBJ2-7; no definite D call. In germline, CDR1 is DFQATT, CDR2 SNEGSKA (reference sequence). The germline V and J ends were trimmed by 0 bases and 2 bases, with 14 bases remaining between them. The CDR3 runs to 15 residues.

The chain carries TRBV7-2 and TRBJ2-7; D possibly corresponds to TRBD1 (5 bases). CDR3 length: 15 amino acids. The ends were cut back, 1 base at V and 0 bases at J, with 10 bases in the middle. CDR1 SGHTA and CDR2 FQGNSA come from the germline V gene. The CDR3 here is CASSLGPQDSYEQYF. CDR3 bases: TGTGCCAGCAGCTTAGGTCCACAGGACTCCTACGAGCAGTACTTC.

This chain links TRBV6-5 with TRBJ1-6; no clear D. Trimming pared 2 bases from V and 10 bases from J, leaving 12 bases between. The CDR3 covers 14 residues. Per the germline V gene, CDR1 is MNHEY and CDR2 is SVGAGI. The CDR3 is CASSYREMESPLHF. The CDR3 nucleotides are TGTGCCAGCAGTTACAGGGAAATGGAGTCACCCCTCCACTTT.

The rearrangement joins TRBV3-1 to TRBJ1-1; a weak D match, TRBD1 (5 bases). V gave up 6 bases and J gave up 0 bases, with 14 bases separating them. The CDR3 consists of 15 residues. Germline V gene data show CDR1 as LGHDT and CDR2 as YNNKEL (reference sequence). The CDR3 loop is CASRQRDRMNTEAFF. The CDR3 DNA sequence: TGTGCCAGCAGACAAAGAGACAGAATGAACACTGAAGCTTTCTTT.

This clonotype was detected ten times or more. The chain links TRBV6-5 to TRBJ1-5; D gene unclear. With 7 bases removed from V and 3 bases from J, the gap between germline ends came to 13 bases. Germline CDR1 reads MNHEY; CDR2 reads SVGAGI. The CDR3 length is 14 residues. CDR3 DNA: TGTGCCAGCAACCCCCGGGGAGCCAATCAGCCCCAGCATTTT. As protein: CASNPRGANQPQHF.

The CDR3 nucleotides are TGCGCCAGCAGCTCGTACAGGGTGGAGGCCAACGTCCTGACTTTC. Protein product: CASSSYRVEANVLTF. The rearrangement joins TRBV5-1 to TRBJ2-6; TRBD1 is a possible D gene (6 bases). This CDR3 spans 15 amino acids. Looked up from germline, CDR1 is SGHRS and CDR2 is YFSETQ. Between the trimmed V and J ends, which lost 3 bases and 6 bases, there was a span of 13 bases. The full variable domain, its missing parts supplied by reference TRBV5-1 and TRBJ2-6, is KAGVTQTPRYLIKTRGQQVTLSCSPISGHRSVSWYQQTPGQGLQFLFEYFSETQRNKGNFPGRFSGRQFSNSRSEMNVSTLELGDSALYLCASSSYRVEANVLTFGAGSRLTVL.

In this sample, this clonotype turned up a few times. The V call is TRBV20-1, the J call TRBJ1-1; D gene uncertain. The CDR3 is made up of 11 amino acids. The ends were cut back, 3 bases at V and 7 bases at J, with 9 bases in the middle. CDR1 DFQATT and CDR2 SNEGSKA come from the germline V gene (reference sequence). CDR3 nucleotide sequence: TGCAGTGCTAGGACCCAGCTTGAAGCTTTCTTT. Residues: CSARTQLEAFF.

This clonotype has a handful of counts. The CDR3 here is CASSAVGNGSPLHF. The CDR3, as DNA: TGTGCCAGCAGCGCCGTAGGCAATGGTTCACCCCTCCACTTT. The rearrangement links TRBV5-4 to TRBJ1-6, with unresolved D. Between the trimmed V and J ends, which lost 4 bases and 9 bases, there was a span of 14 bases. The CDR3 has 14 residues. Per the germline V gene, CDR1 is SGHNT and CDR2 is YYREEE (reference sequence).

This rearrangement joins TRBV9 to TRBJ2-2; tentatively, D is TRBD1 (6 bases). The germline V and J ends were trimmed by 7 bases and 3 bases, with 10 bases remaining between them. The CDR3 contains 13 residues. Germline CDR1 and CDR2: SGDLS and YYNGEE. CDR3 DNA sequence: TGTGCCAGCTTTAACAGGGACACCGGGGAGCTGTTTTTT. Protein product: CASFNRDTGELFF.